A selection of T cell receptor beta chains follows, all from one sample in a study of blood T cell repertoires in COVID-19. Here immunoSEQ multiplex PCR was the method, and the copy in TCRdb shows in-frame clones only, minus some. The sample lists roughly 250,000 clones, more than 65% occurring once. The sequenced sample was peripheral blood. The receptors were sampled from a person aged 65 to 85 with COVID-19, enrolled during active disease. CDR3s include the opening cysteine and the closing phenylalanine or tryptophan. Each record gives: D gene, CDR3 length, J gene, clone size, V gene, CDR3 DNA, CDR3 protein. A D gene is named only where the DNA matches it firmly. Part of the rows lack a size; the others show once, few, many or a class for expanded clones.

>TRBD2|17|TRBJ2-6|.|TRBV29-1
TGCAGCGTTGGGACTAGCGGGGGGGCCTTTGGGGCCAACGTCCTGACTTTC
CSVGTSGGAFGANVLTF
>.|13|TRBJ2-1|.|TRBV12-3/TRBV12-4
TGTGCCAGCAGTTCCACTGTGCGCGCCGAGCAGTTCTTC
CASSSTVRAEQFF
>.|18|TRBJ1-6|.|TRBV5-5
TGTGCCAGCAGCTTGGCCAAGGGGGGGGCTGGCGCCAATTCACCCCTCCACTTT
CASSLAKGGAGANSPLHF
>.|13|TRBJ1-1|.|TRBV5-1
TGCGCCAGCAGCTTGGACAGGAACACTGAAGCTTTCTTT
CASSLDRNTEAFF
>.|15|TRBJ2-5|.|TRBV7-3
TGTGCCAGCAGCTTAAATGGGGGGGGCACGGCGACCCAGTACTTC
CASSLNGGGTATQYF
>TRBD1|14|TRBJ1-5|.|TRBV7-2
TGTGCCAGCAGCAGAGGGACAGACAATCAGCCCCAGCATTTT
CASSRGTDNQPQHF
>.|13|TRBJ2-2|.|TRBV7-2
TGTGCCAGCAGCTTAAGAGGGTTCGGGGAGCTGTTTTTT
CASSLRGFGELFF
>.|14|TRBJ2-2|.|TRBV27
TGTGCCAGCACCGTGACAGGGAACACCGGGGAGCTGTTTTTT
CASTVTGNTGELFF
>TRBD1|15|TRBJ1-1|.|TRBV19
TGTGCCAGTAGTATCGGGACAGGGCGGAACACTGAAGCTTTCTTT
CASSIGTGRNTEAFF
>.|13|TRBJ1-2|.|TRBV7-9
TGTGCCAGCAGCTTGCCATCGGGGGTAGGCTACACCTTC
CASSLPSGVGYTF
>.|14|TRBJ2-7|.|TRBV4-3
TGCGCCAGCAGCCACCCAGGGGAAAGCTACGAGCAGTACTTC
CASSHPGESYEQYF
>TRBD1|14|TRBJ1-5|.|TRBV20-1
TGCAGTGCTAGTTCGGGACAGTTAAATCAGCCCCAGCATTTT
CSASSGQLNQPQHF
>TRBD1|16|TRBJ1-1|few|TRBV5-5
TGTGCCAGCAGCGCCCACCCCTACAGGGGGCTCACTGAAGCTTTCTTT
CASSAHPYRGLTEAFF
>TRBD1|15|TRBJ2-7|.|TRBV14
TGTGCCAGCAGCCAGGGACAGGGGGCCTTCTACGAGCAGTACTTC
CASSQGQGAFYEQYF
>.|12|TRBJ2-6|.|TRBV30
TGTGCCTGGGAGCCTGGGGCCAACGTCCTGACTTTC
CAWEPGANVLTF
>.|16|TRBJ2-1|.|TRBV7-2
TGTGCCAGCAGCTTCGGTAGGAGCGGCCGTTACAATGAGCAGTTCTTC
CASSFGRSGRYNEQFF
>.|16|TRBJ1-3|.|TRBV9
TGTGCCAGCAGCCCCGGCCCCGCAGGGGTCGGAAACACCATATATTTT
CASSPGPAGVGNTIYF
>.|18|TRBJ2-4|.|TRBV27
TGTGCCAGCAGTTTATTTCGAGGCGGGGAACTAGCCAAAAACATTCAGTACTTC
CASSLFRGGELAKNIQYF
>TRBD2|17|TRBJ2-2|.|TRBV5-1
TGCGCCAGCAGCTTGGCTAGCGGGAGAAGTCGGACCGGGGAGCTGTTTTTT
CASSLASGRSRTGELFF
>.|13|TRBJ1-6|.|TRBV24-1
TGTGCCACCAGTGAGGCCCGACTTTCACCCCTCCACTTT
CATSEARLSPLHF
>.|19|TRBJ2-4|.|TRBV28
TGTGCCAGCAGTCCGCTGCGCGGCGGGACCAAATTTTTCAAAAACATTCAGTACTTC
CASSPLRGGTKFFKNIQYF
>TRBD1|17|TRBJ1-2|.|TRBV11-2
TGTGCCAGCAGCCAAAGAATAGGGACAGCCGCTAACTATGGCTACACCTTC
CASSQRIGTAANYGYTF
>TRBD1|16|TRBJ1-2|.|TRBV27
TGTGCCAGCAGTGCCGGGACAGGGAGCGTTTCCTATGGCTACACCTTC
CASSAGTGSVSYGYTF
>.|16|TRBJ2-3|.|TRBV28
TGTGCCAGCATGACCACCCGGCGGAGTGGCTCAGATACGCAGTATTTT
CASMTTRRSGSDTQYF
>TRBD2|16|TRBJ2-7|.|TRBV28
TGTGCCAGCAGTTTAGAACGACTAGCGGGAGATTACGAGCAGTACTTC
CASSLERLAGDYEQYF
>TRBD2|19|TRBJ2-3|.|TRBV9
TGTGCCAGCAGCGTAGATGGGCTAGCGGGGGCCTATAGCACAGATACGCAGTATTTT
CASSVDGLAGAYSTDTQYF
>.|15|TRBJ1-3|once|TRBV15
TGTGCCACCAGAAACACAGGAAATCCTGGAAACACCATATATTTT
CATRNTGNPGNTIYF
>TRBD2|17|TRBJ2-7|.|TRBV28
TGTGCCAGCAGTACCGGGACTAGCGGGAGGGCCGTGTGGGAGCAGTACTTC
CASSTGTSGRAVWEQYF
>.|11|TRBJ2-7|.|TRBV25-1
TGTGCCAGCAGTGTCGTCTACGAGCAGTACTTC
CASSVVYEQYF
>.|12|TRBJ1-2|.|TRBV5-1
TGCGCCAGCAGTGAAAACAGAAATGGCTACACCTTC
CASSENRNGYTF
>.|16|TRBJ1-4|.|TRBV4-1
TGCGCCAGCAGCCCATCCTTTGGCCAGATGAATGAAAAACTGTTTTTT
CASSPSFGQMNEKLFF
>TRBD2|16|TRBJ2-3|.|TRBV18
TGTGCCAGCTCACCGGCGACTAGCGGGGGGGCTGATACGCAGTATTTT
CASSPATSGGADTQYF
>TRBD1|16|TRBJ2-1|.|TRBV3-1/TRBV3-2
TGTGCCAGCAGTCAACCTGGACAGGGGATACGGAATGAGCAGTTCTTC
CASSQPGQGIRNEQFF
>TRBD1|16|TRBJ2-4|once|TRBV28
TGTGCCAGCAGTTCCAGATTATCGACAGGGGCCAACATTCAGTACTTC
CASSSRLSTGANIQYF
>.|11|TRBJ2-7|.|TRBV5-8
TGTGCCAGCAGCTTTGACAAAAGACAGTACTTC
CASSFDKRQYF
>TRBD2|14|TRBJ2-7|.|TRBV4-1
TGCGCCAACCAACTGAGCGGGAGGCCTTACGAGCAGTACTTC
CANQLSGRPYEQYF
>TRBD2|15|TRBJ2-2|.|TRBV6-2/TRBV6-3
TGTGCCAGCAGCCCAGCCCGGGGGGGCACCGGGGAGCTGTTTTTT
CASSPARGGTGELFF
>TRBD1|13|TRBJ2-1|few|TRBV15
TGTGCCACCAGCAGAGAGCGGGCAGGGGGGCAGTTCTTC
CATSRERAGGQFF
>TRBD2|15|TRBJ2-7|.|TRBV4-1
TGCGCCAGCAGCCAAGGGCGGGGGAGCGGCTACGAGCAGTACTTC
CASSQGRGSGYEQYF
>TRBD1|15|TRBJ2-3|.|TRBV19
TGTGCCAGTAGTGCCCGGACAGGGAACACAGATACGCAGTATTTT
CASSARTGNTDTQYF
>TRBD1|15|TRBJ2-7|.|TRBV6-5
TGTGCCAGCAGTCCCGCACAGGGGACAGCCTACGAGCAGTACTTC
CASSPAQGTAYEQYF
>.|13|TRBJ1-1|once|TRBV14
TGTGCCAGCAGCCAAGAAAGGGGGACTGAAGCTTTCTTT
CASSQERGTEAFF
>TRBD2|15|TRBJ2-5|.|TRBV15
TGTGCCACCAGCAGAGCTGGCGGGAGCCAAGAGACCCAGTACTTC
CATSRAGGSQETQYF
>.|14|TRBJ2-1|.|TRBV25-1
TGTGCCAGCAGTCCTATTGGCGGGAAAATAGAGCAGTTCTTC
CASSPIGGKIEQFF
>.|15|TRBJ1-4|.|TRBV15
TGTGCCACCCGGGAGGTTCCGGCAACTAATGAAAAACTGTTTTTT
CATREVPATNEKLFF
>.|13|TRBJ1-6|.|TRBV25-1
TGTGCCAGCAGTGAAGGGGAGCCCTCACCCCTCCACTTT
CASSEGEPSPLHF
>.|14|TRBJ2-7|.|TRBV5-1
TGCGCCAGCAGCTTGTCCGGTTCCTCCTACGAGCAGTACTTC
CASSLSGSSYEQYF
>.|12|TRBJ1-6|.|TRBV28
.
CASSLSFSGVHF
>TRBD1|16|TRBJ2-7|.|TRBV28
TGTGCCAGCAGTTCGGGAAAACAGGGGTGGGCCGGCGAGCAGTACTTC
CASSSGKQGWAGEQYF
>TRBD1|16|TRBJ1-3|.|TRBV7-2
TGTGCCAGCAGCTTAACCCGGGACAGGGCTGGAAACACCATATATTTT
CASSLTRDRAGNTIYF
>TRBD1|16|TRBJ2-3|.|TRBV10-3
TGTGCCACCGCCACACAACAGGGGGTTGGTACAGATACGCAGTATTTT
CATATQQGVGTDTQYF
>.|14|TRBJ1-4|.|TRBV7-2
TGTGCCAGCAGCCCACAGGCAACTAATGAAAAACTGTTTTTT
CASSPQATNEKLFF
>.|15|TRBJ1-5|.|TRBV28
TGTGCCAGCAGCCCGATCAAGTCGTCAGGTCAGCCCCAGCATTTT
CASSPIKSSGQPQHF
>.|15|TRBJ2-1|.|TRBV28
TGTGCCAGCGAGGTAACGGGACTGCAGATCAATGAGCAGTTCTTC
CASEVTGLQINEQFF
>.|15|TRBJ2-1|.|TRBV9
TGTGCCAGCAGCGTCCTCTCGGCCCTTCGAGGGGAGCAGTTCTTC
CASSVLSALRGEQFF
>TRBD2|17|TRBJ2-2|.|TRBV7-6
TGTGCCAGCAGCGCTCTAGCGGGAGGGGCGAACACCGGGGAGCTGTTTTTT
CASSALAGGANTGELFF
>.|10|TRBJ2-1|.|TRBV30
TGTGCCTGGGAGAGGCATGAGCAGTTCTTC
CAWERHEQFF